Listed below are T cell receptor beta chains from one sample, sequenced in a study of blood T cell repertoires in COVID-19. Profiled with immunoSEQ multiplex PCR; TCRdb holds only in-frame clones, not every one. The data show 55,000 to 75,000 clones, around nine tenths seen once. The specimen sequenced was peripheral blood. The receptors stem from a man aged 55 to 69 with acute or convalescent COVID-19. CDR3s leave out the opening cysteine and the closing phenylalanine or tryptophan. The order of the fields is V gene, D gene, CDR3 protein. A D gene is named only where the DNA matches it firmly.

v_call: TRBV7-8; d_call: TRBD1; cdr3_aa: ASSSRTGNYGYT
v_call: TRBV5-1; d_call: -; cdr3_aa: ASKKTNRDEQY
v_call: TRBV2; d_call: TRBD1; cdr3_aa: ASTGTGSYNEQF
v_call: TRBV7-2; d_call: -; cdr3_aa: ASSLRGWPQH
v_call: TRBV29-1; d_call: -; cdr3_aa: STAESRRGIQY
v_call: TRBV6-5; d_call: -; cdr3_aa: ASSAYRDTEQPQH
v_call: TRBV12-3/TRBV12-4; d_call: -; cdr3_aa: ASSLGSYEQY
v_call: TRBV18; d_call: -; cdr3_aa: ASSQLSTGEAF
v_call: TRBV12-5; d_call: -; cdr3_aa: ASALTPNYGYT
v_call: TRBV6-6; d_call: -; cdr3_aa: ASSYSGGRGYT
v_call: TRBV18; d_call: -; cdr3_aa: ASSPTGYTYNEQF
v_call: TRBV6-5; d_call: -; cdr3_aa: ASRETGTDTQY
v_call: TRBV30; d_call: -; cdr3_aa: AWSVRGRNTEAF
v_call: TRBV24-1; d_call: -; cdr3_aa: ATSDPTPAGEKLF
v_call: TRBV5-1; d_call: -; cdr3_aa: ASSLLGADTGELF
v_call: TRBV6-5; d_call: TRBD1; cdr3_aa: ASSSTDRGPYEQY
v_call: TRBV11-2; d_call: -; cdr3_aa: ASSFRRPNYGYT
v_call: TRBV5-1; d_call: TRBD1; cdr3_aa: ASSPDLRGVGQDFI
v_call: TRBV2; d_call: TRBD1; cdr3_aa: ASSEGDRIYGYT
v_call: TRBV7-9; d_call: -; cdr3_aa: ASSLVPGASNGYT
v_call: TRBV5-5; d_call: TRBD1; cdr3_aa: ASSGRDRVGRNSPLH
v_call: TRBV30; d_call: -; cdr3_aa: AWASPVNEKLF
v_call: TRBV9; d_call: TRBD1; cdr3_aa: ASDRADYGYT
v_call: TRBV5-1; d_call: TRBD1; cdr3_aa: ASSWTGGGEGYT
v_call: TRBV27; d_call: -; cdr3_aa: ASSLRQGSSSPLH
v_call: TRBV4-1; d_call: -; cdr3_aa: ASSQVQGIGGKLF
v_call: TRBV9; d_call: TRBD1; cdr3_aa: ASSPRDSLEKLF
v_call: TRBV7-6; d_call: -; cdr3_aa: ASSLGIGVSYEQY
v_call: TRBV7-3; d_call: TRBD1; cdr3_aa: ASSRSRDRLVTGELF
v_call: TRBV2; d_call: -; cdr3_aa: ATSYGANVLT
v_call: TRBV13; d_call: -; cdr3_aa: ASSPRTESYT
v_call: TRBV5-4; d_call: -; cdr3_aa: ASSLRRGNEQF
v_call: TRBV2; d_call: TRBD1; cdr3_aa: ASSPSGTGGFGYT
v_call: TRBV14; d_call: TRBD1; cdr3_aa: ASSQTGQANSNQPQH
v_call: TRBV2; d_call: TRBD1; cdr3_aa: ASSERQGGYSPLH
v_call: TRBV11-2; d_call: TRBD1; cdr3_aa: ASSLSATGGNTQY
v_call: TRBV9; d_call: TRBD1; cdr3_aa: ASSVVPFPAGTGTYEQY
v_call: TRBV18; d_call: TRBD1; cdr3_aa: ASSPSLRQGVGGYT
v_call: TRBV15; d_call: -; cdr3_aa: ATSRDIRGGEQF
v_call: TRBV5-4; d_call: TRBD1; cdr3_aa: AAQNRDRATGELF
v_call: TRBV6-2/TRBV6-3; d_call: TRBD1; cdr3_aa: ASSSFGTAYEKLF
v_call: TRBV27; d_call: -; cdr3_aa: ASRLLGQGGTEAF
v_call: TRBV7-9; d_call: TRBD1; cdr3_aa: ASSLGDRFYT
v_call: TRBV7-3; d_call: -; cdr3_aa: ASSLLGSGSPLH
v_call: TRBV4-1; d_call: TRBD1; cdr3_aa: ASSQGTGGYGYT
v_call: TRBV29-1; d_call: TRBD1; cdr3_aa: SANRGLNTEAF
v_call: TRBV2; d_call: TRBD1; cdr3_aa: ASSKTGTANTEAF
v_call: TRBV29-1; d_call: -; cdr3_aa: SVGQVANYGYT
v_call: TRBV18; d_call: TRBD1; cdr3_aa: ASSPPRGPEVSTEAF
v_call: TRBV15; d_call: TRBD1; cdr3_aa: ATSRGRRQGRGTSEAF
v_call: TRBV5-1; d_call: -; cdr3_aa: ASSREPRQQGYYSGANVLT
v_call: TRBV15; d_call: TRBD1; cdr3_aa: ATSRRSGTAYNSPLH
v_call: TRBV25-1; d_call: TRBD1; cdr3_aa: ASSELRTGEFYGYT
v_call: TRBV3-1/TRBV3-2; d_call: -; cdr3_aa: ASSYIGGSTEAF
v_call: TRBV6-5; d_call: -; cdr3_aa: ASSYPYRTLSYEQY
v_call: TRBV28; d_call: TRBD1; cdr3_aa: ASSVTGTGADTQY
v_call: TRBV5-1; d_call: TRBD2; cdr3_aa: ASSPRTSGGGDTQY
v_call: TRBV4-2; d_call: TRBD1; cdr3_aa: ASSQGQGQGLDEKLF